These 27 T cell receptor beta chains originate from one sample sequenced in a study of cytomegalovirus exposure and HLA in healthy donors (dated by TCRdb to 2016 to 2017). Preparation of the library involved the immunoSEQ multiplex PCR assay. For the multiplex PCR, a mixture combining 60 forward primers for TCR Vbeta segments and 13 reverse primers for TCR Jbeta segments was used. TCRdb obtained this table from immuneACCESS and retained in-frame rearrangements with V and J assigned. These tables miss some clones; where compared with another copy, unresolved V genes account for less than half of the shortfall, and the remainder is unexplained. The sample table holds some 120,000 clones, of which just under 75% were seen once. Of the sample, 6.6% is held by the ten largest clones. Sample: PBMCs. The receptors derive from a man aged 35-49 years in good health and CMV-seropositive.

This sequence joins TRBV29-1 and TRBJ2-1; 11 positions agree with TRBD2. The germline gives CDR1 SQVTM, CDR2 ANQGSEA. After removal of 3 bases from V and 7 bases from J, the junction contained 2 bases not matched to a gene. The CDR3 is 13 residues long. DNA of the CDR3: TGCAGCGTTGATGTAGCGGGAGGGAATGAGCAGTTCTTC. This gives the protein CSVDVAGGNEQFF.

This clone was picked up a small number of times. This chain uses TRBV20-1 with TRBJ2-7, with D tentatively TRBD1 (6 bases). The CDR3 has 11 amino acids. Trimming removed 5 bases at V and 6 bases at J, with 11 bases between. CDR1 DFQATT and CDR2 SNEGSKA come from the germline V gene (reference sequence). CDR3 sequence reads: CSAGTGTEQYF. The CDR3 coding sequence is TGCAGTGCTGGCACAGGGACCGAGCAGTACTTC.

The V call is TRBV6-6, the J call TRBJ2-1, with D hard to call. This CDR3 contains 15 residues. Germline V gene data show CDR1 as MNHNY and CDR2 as SVGAGI (reference sequence). Trimming cost V 0 bases and J 0 bases, with 6 bases left between them. DNA of the CDR3: TGTGCCAGCAGTTACTCAGAGCGCTCCTACAATGAGCAGTTCTTC. This codes for CASSYSERSYNEQFF.

A single count supports this clone. The chain joins TRBV28 to TRBJ2-7; D is unclear. Looked up from germline, CDR1 is MDHEN and CDR2 is SYDVKM. V gave up 6 bases and J gave up 1 base, with 4 bases separating them. The CDR3 loop spans 11 amino acids. Here the CDR3 reads CASSQSYEQYF. DNA for the CDR3: TGTGCCAGCAGCCAATCCTACGAGCAGTACTTC.

This chain uses TRBV11-2 with TRBJ1-2; D is undetermined. Germline V gene data show CDR1 as SGHAT and CDR2 as FQNNGV. CDR3 length equals 15 residues. V lost 1 base, J lost 1 base, and 10 bases lay in between. DNA for the CDR3: TGTGCCAGCAGCTTAGGAATGAGTTTTAACTATGGCTACACCTTC. As protein: CASSLGMSFNYGYTF.

The genes are TRBV19 and TRBJ1-6; 7 positions agree with TRBD1. Germline-derived CDR1 and CDR2 are LNHDA and SQIVND (reference sequence). The CDR3 sequence is 15 residues long. Trimming at V came to 8 bases and at J to 7 bases, leaving 11 bases not matched to a gene. The DNA for the CDR3 is TGTGCCAGTGCCCAGTCGACAGGGAAAAATTCACCCCTCCACTTT. Encoded protein: CASAQSTGKNSPLHF.

This clone was picked up a small number of times. This sequence joins TRBV12-5 and TRBJ1-6; 11 bases match TRBD1. V was clipped by 3 bases and J by 9 bases; unmatched bases: 7. Germline CDR1 reads LGHNT; CDR2 reads FRNRAP. This CDR3 region has 16 residues. The CDR3, as DNA: TGTGCTAGTGGTTTCGGACAGGGGGCGATTAGTTCACCCCTCCACTTT. Translating gives CASGFGQGAISSPLHF.

V gene TRBV5-1 combines with J gene TRBJ2-2, with a tentative D call TRBD2 (6 bases). The CDR3 extends over 15 amino acids. V lost 3 bases, J lost 2 bases, and 11 bases lay in between. Germline V lookup: CDR1 SGHRS, CDR2 YFSETQ. CDR3 coding DNA: TGCGCCAGCAGCTCGCGCGGGGACAACACCGGGGAGCTGTTTTTT. Translated, it gives CASSSRGDNTGELFF.

The chain employs TRBV19 and TRBJ1-2, with 8 bases fitting TRBD1. This CDR3 is 16 amino acids long. V shed 4 bases, J shed 2 bases, and the junction held 9 bases outside the gene matches. Per germline, CDR1 LNHDA and CDR2 SQIVND (reference sequence). The CDR3 region is CASSRGIRDRNYGYTF. CDR3 sequence (DNA): TGTGCCAGTAGTAGGGGAATACGGGACAGGAACTATGGCTACACCTTC.

A few counts support this clone. The chain links TRBV7-2 to TRBJ1-2; a possible D gene is TRBD1 (5 bases). CDR1 is SGHTA, CDR2 FQGNSA, per germline. V was cut by 4 bases and J by 7 bases, with 19 bases left in between. The CDR3 loop spans 15 amino acids. CDR3 residues: CASSSLFREESGYTF. As DNA, the CDR3 is TGTGCCAGCAGCTCTCTGTTCAGGGAAGAATCTGGCTACACCTTC.

The chain has TRBV6-6 and TRBJ2-1, with 8 bases lining up with TRBD2. This CDR3 is built from 16 residues. V lost 0 bases and J lost 8; bases outside the gene matches: 9. Germline V gene sequence: CDR1 MNHNY, CDR2 SVGAGI (reference sequence). The CDR3 region has the DNA TGTGCCAGCAGTTACTCCCCAAGCGGGAGTTTCGATGAGCAGTTCTTC. Translating it yields CASSYSPSGSFDEQFF.

The chain is built from TRBV5-8 and TRBJ2-7, with TRBD1 matching over 7 bases. CDR1 and CDR2 (germline): SGHTS, YDEGEE. V dropped 2 bases and J dropped 3; count of bases not matched to a gene: 2. The CDR3 sequence is 13 residues long. The CDR3 is CASSFGQVYEQYF. The CDR3 DNA reads as TGTGCCAGCAGCTTTGGACAGGTCTACGAGCAGTACTTC.

This clone was observed a few times. The chain employs TRBV6-5 and TRBJ2-7; TRBD2 aligns across 14 bases. Looked up from germline, CDR1 is MNHEY and CDR2 is SVGAGI. The CDR3 runs 15 residues. Trimming at V came to 5 bases and at J to 0 bases, leaving 0 bases not matched to a gene. The CDR3 nucleotides are TGTGCCAGCAGTGGGACTAGCGGGAGCTCCTACGAGCAGTACTTC. Translation: CASSGTSGSSYEQYF.

The chain is built from TRBV5-4 and TRBJ2-5; possibly TRBD2 for D (5 bases). This CDR3 has 15 residues. CDR1 is SGHNT and CDR2 is YYREEE in the germline V gene (reference sequence). Trimming left V 2 bases short and J 2 bases short, with 13 bases between. CDR3 loop: CASSLPLPGQETQYF. CDR3 coding DNA: TGTGCCAGCAGCTTACCCTTACCGGGACAAGAGACCCAGTACTTC.

The chain is built from TRBV6-1 and TRBJ2-3; D gene ambiguous. Between the trimmed V and J ends, which lost 2 bases and 8 bases, there was a span of 8 bases. Per the germline V gene, CDR1 is MNHNS and CDR2 is SASEGT. The length of the CDR3 is 12 residues. The CDR3 DNA sequence: TGTGCCAGCAGTGAATCAGCGTTTACGCAGTATTTT. Protein product: CASSESAFTQYF.

The rearrangement joins TRBV19 to TRBJ2-1; 10 nucleotides align to TRBD2. This CDR3 is 14 amino acids long. Trimming cost V 5 bases and J 8 bases; bases outside gene matches: 6. Germline CDR1 is LNHDA and CDR2 is SQIVND (reference sequence). For the CDR3, the DNA is TGTGCCAGTAGTCCAGCGGGGGGGACGGATGAGCAGTTCTTC. This sequence encodes CASSPAGGTDEQFF.

The V call is TRBV5-1, the J call TRBJ1-6; maybe TRBD1 (5 bases). The CDR3 contains 15 residues. V was clipped by 2 bases and J by 5 bases, with 11 bases between them. Germline V gene data show CDR1 as SGHRS and CDR2 as YFSETQ. CDR3 protein: CASSFSRVNNSPLHF. For the CDR3, the DNA is TGCGCCAGCAGCTTCTCCAGGGTGAATAATTCACCCCTCCACTTT.

This rearrangement joins TRBV15 to TRBJ1-3; possibly TRBD1 for D (6 bases). This CDR3 contains 14 residues. The ends were cut back, 3 bases at V and 8 bases at J, with 14 bases in the middle. Germline CDR1 LNHNV, CDR2 YYDKDF (reference sequence). CDR3 coding DNA: TGTGCCACCAGCAGCGGTCAGGGGTGGGACACCATATATTTT. As protein: CATSSGQGWDTIYF.

The V gene is TRBV5-1, the J gene TRBJ1-5; no definite D call. Germline-derived CDR1 and CDR2 are SGHRS and YFSETQ. The CDR3 runs 16 residues. V lost 4 bases, J lost 0 bases, and 14 bases lay in between. The CDR3 is CASSPTAANSNQPQHF. The CDR3 DNA reads TGCGCCAGCAGCCCTACGGCGGCAAATAGCAATCAGCCCCAGCATTTT.

The V gene is TRBV10-3, the J gene TRBJ2-3; perhaps TRBD2 as D (7 bases). The CDR3 is 16 residues long. V was clipped by 6 bases and J by 5 bases, with 21 bases between them. Germline CDR1 reads ENHRY; CDR2 reads SYGVKD. The CDR3 is CAISRGGGGAGDTQYF. The CDR3 DNA sequence: TGTGCCATCAGCCGAGGGGGTGGGGGGGCCGGAGATACGCAGTATTTT.

The V and J genes are TRBV5-1 and TRBJ2-3; D not resolved. The CDR3 consists of 14 residues. Trimming took off 1 base at V and 1 base at J, with 7 bases between the two ends. The germline V gene encodes CDR1 SGHRS and CDR2 YFSETQ. The CDR3 reads CASSLPAGTDTQYF. The CDR3 bases are TGCGCCAGCAGCTTGCCCGCAGGCACAGATACGCAGTATTTT.

This clone was recorded only once. This sequence joins TRBV28 and TRBJ1-1, with a possible D match to TRBD1 (6 bases). V dropped 6 bases and J dropped 11 bases, with 13 bases sitting between them. The CDR3 runs to 11 residues. Germline V gene data show CDR1 as MDHEN and CDR2 as SYDVKM. CDR3 nucleotide sequence: TGTGCCAGCAGCTCCCGACAGGCGGCTTTCTTT. Translation: CASSSRQAAFF.

The chain has TRBV19 and TRBJ2-7; weak D call: TRBD1 (6 bases). CDR3 size: 14 residues. The V gene lost 3 bases and the J gene lost 4 bases, with 13 bases spanning the gap. Germline V gene lookup returns CDR1 LNHDA and CDR2 SQIVND (reference sequence). The CDR3 coding sequence is TGTGCCAGTAGTATGGGGCAGGGGCTATACGAGCAGTACTTC. Translated, it gives CASSMGQGLYEQYF.

The chain links TRBV27 to TRBJ2-6; D is perhaps TRBD2 (5 bases). Per germline, CDR1 MNHEY and CDR2 SMNVEV (reference sequence). This CDR3 has 16 amino acids. V was cut by 0 bases and J by 2 bases, with 8 bases left in between. The CDR3 protein is CASSLSRVAGANVLTF. CDR3 nucleotide sequence: TGTGCCAGCAGTTTATCGAGGGTAGCTGGGGCCAACGTCCTGACTTTC.

This chain uses TRBV9 with TRBJ2-5; 7 bases are a match to TRBD2. CDR1 SGDLS and CDR2 YYNGEE come from the germline V gene. The CDR3 is 17 residues long. The junction had 14 bases not matched to a gene; V was cut back by 1 base and J by 5 bases. CDR3 in amino acids: CASSVSGAPIKFETQYF. CDR3 bases: TGTGCCAGCAGCGTAAGCGGGGCCCCAATTAAATTCGAGACCCAGTACTTC.

The chain links TRBV4-2 to TRBJ2-5; 7 bases fit TRBD1. From germline, CDR1 is LGHNA and CDR2 YNFKEQ. The CDR3 runs 14 residues. V lost 4 bases to trimming and J lost 3 bases; unmatched junction nucleotides: 5. The CDR3 DNA sequence: TGTGCCAGCAGCCGGACAGACAGGGAAGAGACCCAGTACTTC. This sequence encodes CASSRTDREETQYF.

J is TRBJ2-7 and V is TRBV27; weak D call: TRBD2 (6 bases). Germline loops: CDR1 MNHEY, CDR2 SMNVEV (reference sequence). Trimming left V 5 bases short and J 1 base short, with 18 bases between. This CDR3 comprises 16 residues. The CDR3 DNA is TGTGCCAGCAGTCCCCGGCGGGACTCGAAATCCTACGAGCAGTACTTC. Protein product: CASSPRRDSKSYEQYF.